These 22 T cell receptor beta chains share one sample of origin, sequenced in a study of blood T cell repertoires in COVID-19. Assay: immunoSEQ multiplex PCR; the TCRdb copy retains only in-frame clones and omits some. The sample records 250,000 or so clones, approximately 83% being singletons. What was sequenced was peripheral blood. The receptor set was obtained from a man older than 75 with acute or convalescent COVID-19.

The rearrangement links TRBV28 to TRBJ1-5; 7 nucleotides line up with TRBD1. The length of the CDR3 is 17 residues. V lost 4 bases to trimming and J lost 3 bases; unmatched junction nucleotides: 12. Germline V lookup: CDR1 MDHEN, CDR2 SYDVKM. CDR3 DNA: TGTGCCAGCAGTTCCCCCCCGACAGGGATCGCCAATCAGCCCCAGCATTTT. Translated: CASSSPPTGIANQPQHF.

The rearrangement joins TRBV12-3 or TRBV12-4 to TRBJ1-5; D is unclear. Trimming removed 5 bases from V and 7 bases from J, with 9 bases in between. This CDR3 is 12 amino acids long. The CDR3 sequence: CASSGVIQPQHF. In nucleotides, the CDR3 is TGTGCCAGCAGTGGAGTTATACAGCCCCAGCATTTT.

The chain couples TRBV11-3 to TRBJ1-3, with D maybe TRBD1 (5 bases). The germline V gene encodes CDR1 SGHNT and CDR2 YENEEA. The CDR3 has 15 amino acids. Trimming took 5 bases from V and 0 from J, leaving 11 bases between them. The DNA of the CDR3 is TGTGCCAGCAGCAAAGGGGATTCCTCTGGAAACACCATATATTTT. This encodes CASSKGDSSGNTIYF.

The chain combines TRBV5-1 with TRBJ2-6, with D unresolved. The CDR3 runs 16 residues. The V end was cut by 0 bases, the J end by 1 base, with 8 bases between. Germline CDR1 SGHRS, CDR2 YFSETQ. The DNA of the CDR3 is TGCGCCAGCAGCTTGGGTCGGTTGTCTGGGGCCAACGTCCTGACTTTC. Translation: CASSLGRLSGANVLTF.

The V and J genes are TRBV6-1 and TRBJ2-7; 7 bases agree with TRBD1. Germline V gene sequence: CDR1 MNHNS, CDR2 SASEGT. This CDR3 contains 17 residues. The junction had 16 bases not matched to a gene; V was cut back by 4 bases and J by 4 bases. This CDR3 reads CASSGYRDSKKLYEQYF. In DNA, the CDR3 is TGTGCCAGCAGTGGGTACCGGGACAGCAAAAAACTGTACGAGCAGTACTTC.

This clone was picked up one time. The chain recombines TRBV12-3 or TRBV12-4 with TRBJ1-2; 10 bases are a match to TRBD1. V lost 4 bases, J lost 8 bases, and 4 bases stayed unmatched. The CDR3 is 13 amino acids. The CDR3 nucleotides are TGTGCCAGCAGTTCCGGGACAGGGGTCGGCTACACCTTC. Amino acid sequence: CASSSGTGVGYTF.

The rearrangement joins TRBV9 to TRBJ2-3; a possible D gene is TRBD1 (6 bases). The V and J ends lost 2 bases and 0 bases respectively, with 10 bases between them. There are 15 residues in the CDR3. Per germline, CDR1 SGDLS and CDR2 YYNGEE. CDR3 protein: CASSVWTASTDTQYF. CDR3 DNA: TGTGCCAGCAGCGTTTGGACAGCTAGCACAGATACGCAGTATTTT. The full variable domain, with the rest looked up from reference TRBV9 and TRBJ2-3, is DSGVTQTPKHLITATGQRVTLRCSPRSGDLSVYWYQQSLDQGLQFLIQYYNGEERAKGNILERFSAQQFPDLHSELNLSSLELGDSALYFCASSVWTASTDTQYFGPGTRLTVL.

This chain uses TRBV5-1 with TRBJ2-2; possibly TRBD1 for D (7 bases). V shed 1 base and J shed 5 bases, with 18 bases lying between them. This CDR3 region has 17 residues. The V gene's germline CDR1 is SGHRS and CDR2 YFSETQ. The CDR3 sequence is CASSLRGKQGGTGELFF. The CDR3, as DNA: TGCGCCAGCAGCTTGAGGGGAAAGCAGGGGGGAACCGGGGAGCTGTTTTTT.

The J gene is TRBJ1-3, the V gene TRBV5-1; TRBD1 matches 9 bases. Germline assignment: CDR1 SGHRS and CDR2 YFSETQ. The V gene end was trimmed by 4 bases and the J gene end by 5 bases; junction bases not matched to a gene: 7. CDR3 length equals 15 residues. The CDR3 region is CASSLGQGLRNTIYF. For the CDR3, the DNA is TGCGCCAGCAGCCTGGGACAGGGTCTAAGAAACACCATATATTTT.

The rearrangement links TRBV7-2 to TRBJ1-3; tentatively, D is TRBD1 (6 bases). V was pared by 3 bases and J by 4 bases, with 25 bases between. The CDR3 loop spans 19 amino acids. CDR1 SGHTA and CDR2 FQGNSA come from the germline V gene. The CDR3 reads CASSLEGRNRVLRGNTIYF. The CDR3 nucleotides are TGTGCCAGCAGCTTGGAAGGTCGTAACAGGGTACTTCGAGGAAACACCATATATTTT.

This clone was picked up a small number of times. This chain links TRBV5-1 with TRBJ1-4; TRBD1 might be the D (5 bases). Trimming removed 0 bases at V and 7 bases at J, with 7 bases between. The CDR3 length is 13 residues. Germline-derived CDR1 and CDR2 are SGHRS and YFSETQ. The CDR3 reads CASSLGRAEKLFF. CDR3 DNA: TGCGCCAGCAGCTTGGGCAGGGCTGAAAAACTGTTTTTT.

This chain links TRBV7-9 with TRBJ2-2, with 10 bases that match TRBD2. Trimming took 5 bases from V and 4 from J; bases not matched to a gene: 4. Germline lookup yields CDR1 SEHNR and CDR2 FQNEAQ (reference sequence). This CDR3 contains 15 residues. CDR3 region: CASSAGLASTGELFF. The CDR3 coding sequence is TGTGCCAGCAGCGCGGGACTAGCGTCCACCGGGGAGCTGTTTTTT.

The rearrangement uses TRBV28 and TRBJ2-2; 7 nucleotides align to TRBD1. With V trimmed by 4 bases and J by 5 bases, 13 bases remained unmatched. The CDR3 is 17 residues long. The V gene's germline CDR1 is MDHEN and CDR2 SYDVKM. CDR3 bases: TGTGCCAGCAGTTCCATGCCCGGGACAGCTGTAACCGGGGAGCTGTTTTTT. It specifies CASSSMPGTAVTGELFF.

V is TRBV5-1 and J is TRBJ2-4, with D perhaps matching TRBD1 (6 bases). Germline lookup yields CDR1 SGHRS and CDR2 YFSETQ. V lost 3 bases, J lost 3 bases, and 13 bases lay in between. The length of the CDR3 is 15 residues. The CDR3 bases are TGCGCCAGCAGCTCCTGGGACACGGGCAAAAACATTCAGTACTTC. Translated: CASSSWDTGKNIQYF.

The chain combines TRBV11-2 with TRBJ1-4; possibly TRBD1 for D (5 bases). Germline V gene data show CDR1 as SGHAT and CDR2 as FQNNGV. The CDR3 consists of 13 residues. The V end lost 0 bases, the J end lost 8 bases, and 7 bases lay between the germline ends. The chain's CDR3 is CASSLDGGEKLFF. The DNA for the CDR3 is TGTGCCAGCAGCTTAGATGGGGGGGAAAAACTGTTTTTT.

CDR3 sequence (DNA): TGTGCCAGCAGTGTTCATCCCCGGGCAGATACGCAGTATTTT. Protein sequence: CASSVHPRADTQYF. This chain joins TRBV2 and TRBJ2-3; D unclear. This CDR3 is 14 amino acids long. Trimming pared 4 bases from V and 4 bases from J, leaving 12 bases between. The germline CDR1 and CDR2 sequences are SNHLY and FYNNEI.

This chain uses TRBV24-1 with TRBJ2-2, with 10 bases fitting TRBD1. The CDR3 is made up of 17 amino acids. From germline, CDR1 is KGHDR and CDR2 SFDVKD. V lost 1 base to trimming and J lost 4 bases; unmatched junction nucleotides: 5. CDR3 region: CATSDFWGQGITGELFF. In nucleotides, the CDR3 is TGTGCCACCAGTGATTTTTGGGGACAGGGGATCACCGGGGAGCTGTTTTTT.

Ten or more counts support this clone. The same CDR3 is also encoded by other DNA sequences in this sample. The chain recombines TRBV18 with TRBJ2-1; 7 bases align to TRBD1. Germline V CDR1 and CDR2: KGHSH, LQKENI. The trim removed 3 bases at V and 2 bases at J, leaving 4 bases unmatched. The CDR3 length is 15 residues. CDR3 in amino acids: CASSPRQGPYNEQFF. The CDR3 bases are TGTGCCAGCTCACCCAGACAGGGCCCCTACAATGAGCAGTTCTTC.

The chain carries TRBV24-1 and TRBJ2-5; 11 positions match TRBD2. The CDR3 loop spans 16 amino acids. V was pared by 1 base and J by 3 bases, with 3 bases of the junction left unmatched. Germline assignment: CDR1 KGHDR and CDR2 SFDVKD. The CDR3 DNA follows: TGTGCCACCAGTGATTTTACACTAGCGGGGGAAGAGACCCAGTACTTC. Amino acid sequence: CATSDFTLAGEETQYF.

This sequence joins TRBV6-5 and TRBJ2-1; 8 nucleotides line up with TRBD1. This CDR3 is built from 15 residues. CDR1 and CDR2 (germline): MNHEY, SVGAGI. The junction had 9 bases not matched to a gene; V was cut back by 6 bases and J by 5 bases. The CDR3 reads CASRRTGMINNEQFF. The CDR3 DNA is TGTGCCAGCAGACGGACAGGGATGATAAACAATGAGCAGTTCTTC.

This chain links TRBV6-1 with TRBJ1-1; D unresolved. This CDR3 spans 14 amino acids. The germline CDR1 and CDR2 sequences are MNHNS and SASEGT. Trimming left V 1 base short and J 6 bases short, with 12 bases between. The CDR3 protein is CASSEGKQPPEAFF. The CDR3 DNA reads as TGTGCCAGCAGTGAAGGGAAACAGCCGCCTGAAGCTTTCTTT.

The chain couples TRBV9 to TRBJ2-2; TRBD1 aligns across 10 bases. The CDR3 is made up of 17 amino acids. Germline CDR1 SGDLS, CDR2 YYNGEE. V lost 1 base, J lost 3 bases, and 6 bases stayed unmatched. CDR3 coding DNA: TGTGCCAGCAGCGTACCATCCGGGACAGGGGACACCGGGGAGCTGTTTTTT. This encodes CASSVPSGTGDTGELFF.